This entry features one T cell receptor (beta chain) sequence. No cognate antigen has been identified for it. Base qualities were left out, and no much larger clone turns up one base away. This record comes from a study of cytotoxic CD8 clonotypes in ibrutinib-treated CLL (dated by TCRdb to the early 2020s). Context from the whole study: In this cohort, 15 patients were treatment-naive and ten to twelve were relapsed/refractory, while some 18 had unmutated IGHV. Cryopreserved peripheral blood mononuclear cells were collected at three points: before therapy, at response, and at either sustained remission or disease progression. On average, each sample yielded around 250,000 productive templates and tens of thousands of productive rearrangements. Response samples were taken after a median of 12 months on treatment, ranging from roughly 6 to 36 months. Of the 90 or so participants in the trial, 25 to 30 had longitudinal samples available. Partial responses were observed in about 25 patients and complete responses in 2; after a median follow-up of 68 months, remission was maintained in some 14 patients and progression was observed in roughly twelve.

Each clonotype received, on average, 10x coverage in deep resolution sequencing performed on a MiSeq, where the target depth lay between 1 in 1 million and 1 in 200,000 T cells. The immunoSEQ hsTCRB Kit was used to generate the TCR beta libraries. Under the source paper's analysis protocol: The data were analyzed with ImmunoSEQ Analyzer and ImmunoSEQ Data Assistant, and V, D and J gene assignments followed IMGT definitions. Clonality, which ranges from 0 to 1, was calculated by subtracting the normalized Shannon entropy of productive rearrangement frequencies from one. Only overrepresented clonotypes making up at least 0.05% of each patient's repertoire were included in the public clonotype analysis. About a dozen repertoires from age-matched healthy donors, obtained from immuneACCESS, served as clonality controls. In its TCRdb copy, this immuneACCESS table keeps in-frame sequences only and misses some clones. Where compared with another copy, unresolved V genes explain less than half of these, and the others have no known cause. V, J and clone size reflect that table, while D and trimming were determined from the DNA. Across this sample there are some 300,000 clones, with about 80% seen only once. The ten top clones hold 6.5% to 8% of the sample.

Results and caveats for the whole study, not just this receptor: Public clonotypes were found to be uncommon and were observed to contract or remain stable during treatment; the increase in clonality was shown to reflect expansion of private clonotypes at ibrutinib response. Clonality rose at ibrutinib response, remained stable during sustained remission, and dropped back toward baseline at progression. At baseline, clonality was higher than in age-matched healthy donors and showed a strong correlation with circulating CD8+ T-cell counts. Sustained-remission and progressing patients did not have matched sampling times, and lymph node repertoires were not examined.

For TCR beta library preparation, 1.5 to 2 micrograms of genomic DNA were extracted from the cryopreserved PBMCs. High-throughput TCR beta sequencing was performed on longitudinal blood samples from CLL patients receiving ibrutinib monotherapy. The patients took part in an open-label, single-center phase 2 trial of ibrutinib monotherapy. Sequenced here: PBMCs, sampled before ibrutinib treatment. The TCR comes from a human donor with chronic lymphocytic leukemia.

CDR3 protein: CATGVTGELFF. The DNA reads as follows: TGTGCCACTGGGGTTACCGGGGAGCTGTTTTTT. The chain employs TRBV10-3 and TRBJ2-2; the D gene is unclear. CDR1 and CDR2, per the germline V gene, are ENHRY and SYGVKD. From its cysteine to its phenylalanine, the CDR3 spans 11 amino acids. CDR3 DNA is the only sequence kept; it has 33 bases, read in frame from the first base. V sheds 10 bases and J sheds 5 bases, leaving 8 bases between their ends.